The 5 T cell receptor beta chains reported below all come from one sample, sequenced in a study of cytomegalovirus exposure and HLA in healthy donors. It was with 60 Vbeta and 13 Jbeta primers that the PCR ran. Libraries were prepared by immunoSEQ multiplex PCR; TCRdb keeps only in-frame clonotypes and omits some of them. The sample carries 140,000 or so clones, 76% recorded once. Sequencing input: PBMCs. All receptors derive from a middle-aged woman in good health and CMV-seronegative.

V is TRBV28 and J is TRBJ1-2, with 7 bases that match TRBD1. V dropped 6 bases and J dropped 5; count of bases not matched to a gene: 6. Germline-derived CDR1 and CDR2 are MDHEN and SYDVKM. This CDR3 has 13 residues. In nucleotides, the CDR3 is TGTGCCAGCAGCTTAGGGGGCGGATATGGCTACACCTTC. Encoded protein: CASSLGGGYGYTF.

The V gene is TRBV6-1, the J gene TRBJ2-2, with a tentative D call TRBD1 (5 bases). Deletions cut 2 bases from V and 5 bases from J, with 9 bases between. Germline V gene data show CDR1 as MNHNS and CDR2 as SASEGT. The CDR3 loop spans 14 amino acids. The CDR3 spells CASSEWKGTGELFF. DNA of the CDR3: TGTGCCAGCAGTGAATGGAAGGGGACCGGGGAGCTGTTTTTT.

This clone was observed a few times. This sequence joins TRBV11-2 and TRBJ2-7, with a weak D call TRBD1 (5 bases). Germline V CDR1 and CDR2: SGHAT, FQNNGV. Trimming cost V 0 bases and J 0 bases, with 12 bases left between them. The CDR3 sequence is 16 residues long. The CDR3, as DNA: TGTGCCAGCAGCTTAGATCTTCTCAGGGCCTCCTACGAGCAGTACTTC. It codes for CASSLDLLRASYEQYF.

The chain links TRBV4-1 to TRBJ1-6; D call uncertain. V lost 2 bases and J lost 6, with 17 bases in between. Germline assignment: CDR1 MGHRA and CDR2 YSYEKL. The length of the CDR3 is 17 residues. The CDR3 region is CASSQTDTPGFNSPLHF. Written as DNA, the CDR3 is TGCGCCAGCAGCCAAACTGATACCCCGGGATTTAATTCACCCCTCCACTTT.

The V gene is TRBV6-1, the J gene TRBJ2-2, with D possibly matching TRBD2 (7 bases). Trimming stripped 5 bases from V and 4 bases from J, with 14 bases between. The CDR3 extends over 15 amino acids. Germline-derived CDR1 and CDR2 are MNHNS and SASEGT. The CDR3 DNA reads as TGTGCCAGCAGTACGCGCGGGGGCTTCACCGGGGAGCTGTTTTTT. Protein sequence: CASSTRGGFTGELFF.